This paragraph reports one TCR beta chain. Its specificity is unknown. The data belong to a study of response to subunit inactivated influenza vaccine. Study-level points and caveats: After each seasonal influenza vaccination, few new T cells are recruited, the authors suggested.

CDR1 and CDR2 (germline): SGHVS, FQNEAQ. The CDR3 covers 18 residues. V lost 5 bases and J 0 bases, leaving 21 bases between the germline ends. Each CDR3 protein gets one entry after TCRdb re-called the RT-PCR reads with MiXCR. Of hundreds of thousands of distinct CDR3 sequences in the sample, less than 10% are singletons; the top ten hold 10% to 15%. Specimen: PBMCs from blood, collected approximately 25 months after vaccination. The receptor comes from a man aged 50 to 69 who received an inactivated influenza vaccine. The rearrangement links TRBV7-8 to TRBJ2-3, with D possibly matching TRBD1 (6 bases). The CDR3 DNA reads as TGTGCCAGCAGCGTGCGGGCAGGGGACGCTTCTAGCACAGATACGCAGTATTTT. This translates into CASSVRAGDASSTDTQYF.